Listed here are 15 T cell receptor beta chains from one sample, sequenced in a study of T cells after yellow fever vaccination. TCRdb fed the 5' RACE reads into MiXCR, producing one record per CDR3 protein. The sample has some 300,000 distinct CDR3 sequences, 7.5% to 9% seen once. Specimen: CD4+ T cells sorted from PBMCs, collected 5 days after the yellow fever booster vaccination. All receptors derive from a man aged 18 to 29 who received the YFV17D yellow fever vaccine.

This clonotype showed up many times. The CDR3 region is CASSPTGAPMKTQYF. The CDR3 DNA sequence: TGTGCCAGCAGCCCTACTGGCGCACCCATGAAGACCCAGTACTTC. The V call is TRBV7-2, the J call TRBJ2-5; D not resolved. This CDR3 region has 15 residues. Germline V CDR1 and CDR2: SGHTA, FQGNSA. V lost 5 bases and J lost 6, with 19 bases in between.

The CDR3 protein is CSARLGGTQNQPQHF. DNA for the CDR3: TGCAGTGCTAGACTCGGGGGGACACAGAATCAGCCCCAGCATTTT. The gene calls are TRBV20-1 and TRBJ1-5; a weak D match, TRBD1 (6 bases). V was pared by 2 bases and J by 4 bases, with 15 bases between. The CDR3 spans 15 residues. The germline V gene has CDR1 DFQATT and CDR2 SNEGSKA (reference sequence).

The chain has TRBV20-1 and TRBJ2-5, with TRBD1 matching over 7 bases. This CDR3 is 13 amino acids long. Germline V gene sequence: CDR1 DFQATT, CDR2 SNEGSKA (reference sequence). J lost 3 bases, V lost 7 bases, and 8 bases had no gene match. Here the CDR3 reads CSVSGGLEETQYF. DNA of the CDR3: TGCAGTGTTTCAGGGGGATTGGAAGAGACCCAGTACTTC.

The chain uses TRBV7-9 and TRBJ2-7, with D tentatively TRBD2 (5 bases). V was cut by 5 bases and J by 3 bases, with 11 bases left in between. Germline V gene lookup returns CDR1 SEHNR and CDR2 FQNEAQ (reference sequence). This CDR3 is built from 13 residues. CDR3 nucleotides: TGTGCCAGCAGCCCGGGATACAACTACGAGCAGTACGTC. This gives the protein CASSPGYNYEQYV.

The J gene is TRBJ1-4, the V gene TRBV25-1; D remains unclear. Trimming removed 5 bases from V and 7 bases from J, with 5 bases in between. This CDR3 contains 11 residues. Germline-derived CDR1 and CDR2 are MGHDK and SYGVNS. CDR3 sequence reads: CASSPAEKLFF. CDR3 nucleotide sequence: TGTGCCAGCAGTCCCGCTGAAAAACTGTTTTTT.

CDR3 loop: CSARRPRGSEQYF. The DNA for the CDR3 is TGCAGTGCTAGACGACCCCGGGGAAGCGAGCAGTACTTC. This chain connects TRBV20-1 to TRBJ2-7; TRBD2 is a possible D gene (5 bases). Germline-derived CDR1 and CDR2 are DFQATT and SNEGSKA (reference sequence). This CDR3 has 13 residues. The V end was cut by 2 bases, the J end by 6 bases, with 14 bases between.

This clonotype occurred a few times. The rearrangement links TRBV2 to TRBJ2-6; possible D gene TRBD1, 6 bases. V shed 6 bases and J shed 0 bases, with 12 bases lying between them. The V gene's germline CDR1 is SNHLY and CDR2 FYNNEI. This CDR3 has 16 residues. The CDR3 nucleotides read TGTGCCAGCAGCCAGCAGGGGCCCTCTGGGGCCAACGTCCTGACTTTC. Its translation: CASSQQGPSGANVLTF.

V and J are TRBV10-3 and TRBJ2-1; D may be TRBD2 (5 bases). The V end lost 4 bases, the J end lost 5 bases, and 12 bases lay between the germline ends. Germline V gene data show CDR1 as ENHRY and CDR2 as SYGVKD. CDR3 length: 14 residues. The CDR3 sequence is CAISGLTIHNEQFF. CDR3 nucleotides: TGTGCCATCAGTGGGCTGACTATTCACAATGAGCAGTTCTTC.

CDR3 loop: CASKHRDRFSYEQYF. In DNA, the CDR3 is TGTGCCAGCAAGCACCGGGACAGGTTTTCCTACGAGCAGTACTTC. The chain is built from TRBV6-5 and TRBJ2-7, with 8 bases fitting TRBD1. The CDR3 runs 15 residues. Trimming cost V 7 bases and J 1 base; bases outside gene matches: 9. The germline V gene has CDR1 MNHEY and CDR2 SVGAGI.

The genes are TRBV5-1 and TRBJ2-5, with 10 bases matching TRBD1. Germline CDR1 and CDR2: SGHRS and YFSETQ. The V and J ends lost 4 bases and 1 base, in that order; junction bases with no gene match: 7. The CDR3 is 16 residues long. The CDR3 is CASSEGQGPLQETQYF. CDR3 in DNA: TGCGCCAGCAGCGAGGGACAGGGGCCCCTCCAAGAGACCCAGTACTTC.

This clonotype occurred many times. The chain is built from TRBV12-3 or TRBV12-4 and TRBJ2-1; D is perhaps TRBD1 (7 bases). The CDR3 consists of 14 residues. The V gene lost 3 bases and the J gene lost 6 bases, with 12 bases spanning the gap. CDR3 bases: TGTGCCAGCAGTTTCGCCAGGGGGGCCAATGAGCAGTTCTTC. Protein product: CASSFARGANEQFF.

This clonotype was seen only a few times. The chain joins TRBV15 to TRBJ2-3; D might be TRBD1 (6 bases). Trimming removed 2 bases at V and 5 bases at J, with 11 bases between. Germline V gene data show CDR1 as LNHNV and CDR2 as YYDKDF (reference sequence). There are 14 residues in the CDR3. CDR3 sequence (DNA): TGTGCCACCAGCAGACCCCGACAGGAAGATACGCAGTATTTT. Protein product: CATSRPRQEDTQYF.

The V call is TRBV24-1, the J call TRBJ1-5; the match to TRBD1 covers 7 bases. CDR3 length: 14 residues. Per germline, CDR1 KGHDR and CDR2 SFDVKD. Trimming at V came to 4 bases and at J to 5 bases, leaving 4 bases not matched to a gene. CDR3 amino acids: CATSDGQDHQPQHF. The DNA of the CDR3 is TGTGCCACCAGTGACGGACAGGACCATCAGCCCCAGCATTTT.

Only a few counts were recorded for this clonotype. The chain is built from TRBV12-2 and TRBJ1-3; TRBD1 is the table's D call and was not checked against the DNA. TRBV12-2 is a pseudogene segment. The CDR3 is 16 residues long. The CDR3 is CASRPDRGQAGNTIYF. For the CDR3, the DNA is TGTGCAAGTCGCCCAGACAGGGGGCAAGCTGGAAACACCATATATTTT.

In this sample, this clonotype turned up a few times. This rearrangement joins TRBV7-6 to TRBJ1-6, with D perhaps TRBD1 (5 bases). Trimming removed 5 bases at V and 6 bases at J, with 11 bases between. CDR3 length: 14 amino acids. Germline values: CDR1 SGHVS, CDR2 FNYEAQ. In DNA, the CDR3 is TGTGCCAGCAGCAGGGGATTTGGTAATTCACCCCTCCACTTT. Encoded protein: CASSRGFGNSPLHF.